This T cell receptor (beta chain) was obtained from a study of patients and donors after allogeneic stem cell transplantation (dated by TCRdb to the early 2020s). This clonotype was counted at least ten times. This receptor's antigen is unknown. No qualities accompany the bases; no much larger clone lies one base away. The library was prepared using RT-PCR. The sequencer listed for this sample is NextSeq 550. In-frame beta chains were kept once TCRdb had trimmed the public reads at Q25 with fastp and called clones with MiXCR. When rows share a CDR3 protein, they turn into one entry using the most common DNA and genes. The sample table holds hundreds of thousands of distinct CDR3 sequences, of which around 15% were seen once. Roughly 7% of the sample goes to the ten largest clones. V sheds 3 bases and J sheds 5 bases, leaving 7 bases between their ends. The CDR3 measures 12 amino acids from cysteine to phenylalanine. CDR3 DNA only is kept here, 36 bases in frame from base 1.

This TCR was recovered from a human donor who was either an allogeneic HSCT recipient or a stem cell or donor lymphocyte infusion donor (not recorded which). It is not recorded whose cells these are; they may come from a transplant donor. Recombination joined TRBV12-3 or TRBV12-4 with TRBJ1-1; confidence is insufficient to name the D gene. The sequenced material came from blood, either unsorted or a sorted T cell fraction (not recorded which). The DNA sequence reads TGTGCCAGCAGTTTGGGAAGGACTGAAGCTTTCTTT. Its protein reads: CASSLGRTEAFF.